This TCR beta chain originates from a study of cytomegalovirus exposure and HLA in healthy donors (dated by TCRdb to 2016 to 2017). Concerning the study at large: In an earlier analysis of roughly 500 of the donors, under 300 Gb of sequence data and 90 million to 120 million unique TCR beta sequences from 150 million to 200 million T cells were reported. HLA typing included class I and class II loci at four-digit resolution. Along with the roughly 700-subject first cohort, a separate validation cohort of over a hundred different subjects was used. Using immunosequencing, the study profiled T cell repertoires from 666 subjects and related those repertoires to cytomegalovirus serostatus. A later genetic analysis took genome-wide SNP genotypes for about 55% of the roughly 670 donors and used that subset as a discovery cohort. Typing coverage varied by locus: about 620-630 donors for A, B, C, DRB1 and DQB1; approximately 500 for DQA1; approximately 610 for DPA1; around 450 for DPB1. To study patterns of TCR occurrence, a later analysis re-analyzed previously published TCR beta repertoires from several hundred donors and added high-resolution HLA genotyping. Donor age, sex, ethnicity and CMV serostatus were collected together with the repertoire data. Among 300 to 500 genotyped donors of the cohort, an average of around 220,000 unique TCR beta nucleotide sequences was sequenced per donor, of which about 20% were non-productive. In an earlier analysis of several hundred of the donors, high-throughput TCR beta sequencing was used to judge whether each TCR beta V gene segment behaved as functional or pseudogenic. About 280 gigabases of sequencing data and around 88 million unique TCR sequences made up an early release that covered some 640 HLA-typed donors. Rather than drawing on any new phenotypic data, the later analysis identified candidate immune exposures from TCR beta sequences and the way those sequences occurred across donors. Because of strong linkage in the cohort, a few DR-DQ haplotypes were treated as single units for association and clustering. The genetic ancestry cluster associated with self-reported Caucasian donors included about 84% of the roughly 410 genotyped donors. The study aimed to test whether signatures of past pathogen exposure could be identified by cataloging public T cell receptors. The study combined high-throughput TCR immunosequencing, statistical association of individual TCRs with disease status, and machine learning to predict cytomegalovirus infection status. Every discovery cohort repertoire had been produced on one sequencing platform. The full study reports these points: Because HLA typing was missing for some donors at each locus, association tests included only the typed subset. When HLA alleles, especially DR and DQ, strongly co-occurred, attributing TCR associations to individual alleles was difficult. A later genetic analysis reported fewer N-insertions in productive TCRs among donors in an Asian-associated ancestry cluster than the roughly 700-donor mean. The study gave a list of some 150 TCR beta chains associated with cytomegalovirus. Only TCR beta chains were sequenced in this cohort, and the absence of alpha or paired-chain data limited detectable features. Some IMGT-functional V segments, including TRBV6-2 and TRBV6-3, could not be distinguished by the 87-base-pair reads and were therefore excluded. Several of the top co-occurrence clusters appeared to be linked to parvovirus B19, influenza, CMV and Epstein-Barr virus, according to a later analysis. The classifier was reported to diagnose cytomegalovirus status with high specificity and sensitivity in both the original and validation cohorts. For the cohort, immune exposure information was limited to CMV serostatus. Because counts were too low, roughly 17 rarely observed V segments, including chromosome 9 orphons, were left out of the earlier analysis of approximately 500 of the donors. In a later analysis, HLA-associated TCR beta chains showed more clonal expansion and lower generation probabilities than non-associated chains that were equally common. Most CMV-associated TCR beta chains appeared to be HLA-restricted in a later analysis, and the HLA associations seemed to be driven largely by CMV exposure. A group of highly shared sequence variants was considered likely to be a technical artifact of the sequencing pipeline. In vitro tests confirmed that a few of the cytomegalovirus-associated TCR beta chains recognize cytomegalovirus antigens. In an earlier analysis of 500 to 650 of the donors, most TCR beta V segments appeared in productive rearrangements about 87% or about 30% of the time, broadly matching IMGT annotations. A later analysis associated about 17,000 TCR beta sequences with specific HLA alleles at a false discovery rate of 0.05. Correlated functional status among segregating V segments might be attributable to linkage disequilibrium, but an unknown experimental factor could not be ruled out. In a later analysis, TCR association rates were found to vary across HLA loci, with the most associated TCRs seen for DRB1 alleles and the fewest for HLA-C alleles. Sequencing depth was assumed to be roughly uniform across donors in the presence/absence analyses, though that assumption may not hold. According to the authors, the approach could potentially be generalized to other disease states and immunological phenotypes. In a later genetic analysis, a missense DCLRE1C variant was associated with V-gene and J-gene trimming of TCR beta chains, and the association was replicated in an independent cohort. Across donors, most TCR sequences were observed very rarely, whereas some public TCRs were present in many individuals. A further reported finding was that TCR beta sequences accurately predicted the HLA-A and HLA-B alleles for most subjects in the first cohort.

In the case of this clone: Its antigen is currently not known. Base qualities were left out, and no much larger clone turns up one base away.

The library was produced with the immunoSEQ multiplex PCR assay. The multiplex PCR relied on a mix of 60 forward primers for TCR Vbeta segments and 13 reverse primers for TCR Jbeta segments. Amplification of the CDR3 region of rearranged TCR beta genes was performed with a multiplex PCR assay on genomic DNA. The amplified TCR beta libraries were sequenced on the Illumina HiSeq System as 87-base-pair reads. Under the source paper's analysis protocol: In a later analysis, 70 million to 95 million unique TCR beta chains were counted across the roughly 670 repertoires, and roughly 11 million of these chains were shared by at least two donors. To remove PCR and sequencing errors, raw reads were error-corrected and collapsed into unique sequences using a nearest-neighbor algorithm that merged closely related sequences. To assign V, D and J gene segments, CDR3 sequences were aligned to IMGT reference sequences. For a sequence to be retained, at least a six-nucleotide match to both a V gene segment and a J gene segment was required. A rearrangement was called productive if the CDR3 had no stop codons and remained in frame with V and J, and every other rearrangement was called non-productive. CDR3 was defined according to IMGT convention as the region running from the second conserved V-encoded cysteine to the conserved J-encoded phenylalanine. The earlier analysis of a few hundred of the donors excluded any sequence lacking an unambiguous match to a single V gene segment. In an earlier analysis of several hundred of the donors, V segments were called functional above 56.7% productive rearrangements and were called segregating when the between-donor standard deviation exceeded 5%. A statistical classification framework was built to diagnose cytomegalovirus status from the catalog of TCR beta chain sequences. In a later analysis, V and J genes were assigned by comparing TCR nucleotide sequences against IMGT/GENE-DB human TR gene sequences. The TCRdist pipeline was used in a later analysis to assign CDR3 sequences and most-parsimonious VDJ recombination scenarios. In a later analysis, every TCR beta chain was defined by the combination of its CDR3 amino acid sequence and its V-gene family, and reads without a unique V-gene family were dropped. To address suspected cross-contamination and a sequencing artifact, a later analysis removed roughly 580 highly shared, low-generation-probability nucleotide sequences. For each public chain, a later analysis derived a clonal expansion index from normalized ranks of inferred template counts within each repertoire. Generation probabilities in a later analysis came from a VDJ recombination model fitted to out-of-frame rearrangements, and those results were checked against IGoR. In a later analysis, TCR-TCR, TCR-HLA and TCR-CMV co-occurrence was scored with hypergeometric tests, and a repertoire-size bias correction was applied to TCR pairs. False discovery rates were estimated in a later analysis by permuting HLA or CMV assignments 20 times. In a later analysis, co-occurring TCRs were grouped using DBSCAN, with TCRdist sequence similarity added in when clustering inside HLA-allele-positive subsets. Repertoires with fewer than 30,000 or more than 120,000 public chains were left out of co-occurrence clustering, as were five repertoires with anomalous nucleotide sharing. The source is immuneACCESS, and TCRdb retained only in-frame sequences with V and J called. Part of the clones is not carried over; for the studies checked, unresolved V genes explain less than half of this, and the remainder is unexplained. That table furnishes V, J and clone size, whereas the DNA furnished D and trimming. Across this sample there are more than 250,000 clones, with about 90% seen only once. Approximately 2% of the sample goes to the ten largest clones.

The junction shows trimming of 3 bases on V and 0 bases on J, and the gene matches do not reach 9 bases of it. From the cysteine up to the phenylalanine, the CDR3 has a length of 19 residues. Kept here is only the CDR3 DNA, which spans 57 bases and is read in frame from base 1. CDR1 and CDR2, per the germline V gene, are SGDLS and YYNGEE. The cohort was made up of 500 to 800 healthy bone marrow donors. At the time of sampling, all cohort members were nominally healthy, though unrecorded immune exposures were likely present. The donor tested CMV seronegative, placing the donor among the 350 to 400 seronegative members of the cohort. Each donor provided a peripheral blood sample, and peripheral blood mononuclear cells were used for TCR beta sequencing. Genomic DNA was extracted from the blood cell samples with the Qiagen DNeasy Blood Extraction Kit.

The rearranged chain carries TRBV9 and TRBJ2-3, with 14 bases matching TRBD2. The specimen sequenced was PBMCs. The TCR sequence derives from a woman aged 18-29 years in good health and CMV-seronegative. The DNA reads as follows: TGTGCCAGCAGCGGAATCCAGGGGACTAGCGGGGGAAGCACAGATACGCAGTATTTT. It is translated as CASSGIQGTSGGSTDTQYF.